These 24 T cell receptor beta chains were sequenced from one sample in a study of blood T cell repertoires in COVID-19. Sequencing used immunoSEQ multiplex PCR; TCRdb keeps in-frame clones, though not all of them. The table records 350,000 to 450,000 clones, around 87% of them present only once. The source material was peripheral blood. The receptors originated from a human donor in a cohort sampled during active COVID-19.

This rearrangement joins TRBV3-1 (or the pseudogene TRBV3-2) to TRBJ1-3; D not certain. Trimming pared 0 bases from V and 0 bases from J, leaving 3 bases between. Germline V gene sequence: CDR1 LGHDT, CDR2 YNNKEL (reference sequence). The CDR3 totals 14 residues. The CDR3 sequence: CASSQEASGNTIYF. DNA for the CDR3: TGTGCCAGCAGCCAAGAAGCCTCTGGAAACACCATATATTTT.

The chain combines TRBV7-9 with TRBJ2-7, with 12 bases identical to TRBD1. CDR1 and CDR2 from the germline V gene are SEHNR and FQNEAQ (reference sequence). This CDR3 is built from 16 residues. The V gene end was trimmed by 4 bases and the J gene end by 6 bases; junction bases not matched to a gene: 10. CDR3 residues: CASSYVPGTGGLEQYF. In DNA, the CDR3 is TGTGCCAGCAGCTACGTGCCGGGGACAGGGGGCCTCGAGCAGTACTTC.

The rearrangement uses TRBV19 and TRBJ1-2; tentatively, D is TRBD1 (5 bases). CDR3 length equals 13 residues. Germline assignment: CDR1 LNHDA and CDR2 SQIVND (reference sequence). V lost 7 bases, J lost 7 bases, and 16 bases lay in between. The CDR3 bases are TGTGCCAGTAACAAGGGACCGGGAGTTGGCTACACCTTC. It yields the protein CASNKGPGVGYTF.

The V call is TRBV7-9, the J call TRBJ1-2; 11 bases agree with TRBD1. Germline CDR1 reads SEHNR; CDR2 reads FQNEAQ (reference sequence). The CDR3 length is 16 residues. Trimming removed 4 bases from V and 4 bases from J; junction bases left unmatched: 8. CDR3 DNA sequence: TGTGCCAGCAGCTCCCCTGGGGACAGGGGGGCCTATGGCTACACCTTC. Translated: CASSSPGDRGAYGYTF. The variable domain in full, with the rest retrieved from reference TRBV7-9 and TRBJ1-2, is DTGVSQNPRHKITKRGQNVTFRCDPISEHNRLYWYRQTLGQGPEFLTYFQNEAQLEKSRLLSDRFSAERPKGSFSTLEIQRTEQGDSAMYLCASSSPGDRGAYGYTFGSGTRLTVV.

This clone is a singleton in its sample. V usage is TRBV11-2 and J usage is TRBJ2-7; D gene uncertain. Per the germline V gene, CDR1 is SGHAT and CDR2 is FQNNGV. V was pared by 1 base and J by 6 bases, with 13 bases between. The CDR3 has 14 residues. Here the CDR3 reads CASSLGSLGGEQYF. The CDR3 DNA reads TGTGCCAGCAGCTTAGGTTCTCTTGGCGGCGAGCAGTACTTC.

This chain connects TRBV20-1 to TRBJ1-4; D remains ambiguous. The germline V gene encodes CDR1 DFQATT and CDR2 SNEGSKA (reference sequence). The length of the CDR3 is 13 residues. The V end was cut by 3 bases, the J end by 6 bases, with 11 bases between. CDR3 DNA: TGCAGTGCTAGTTCAGTCCCCTATGAAAAACTGTTTTTT. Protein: CSASSVPYEKLFF.

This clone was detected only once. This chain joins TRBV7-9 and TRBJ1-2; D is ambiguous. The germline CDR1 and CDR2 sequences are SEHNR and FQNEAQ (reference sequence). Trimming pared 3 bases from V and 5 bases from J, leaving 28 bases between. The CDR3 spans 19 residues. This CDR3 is CASSLSNGEGGRVGYGYTF. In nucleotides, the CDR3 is TGTGCCAGCAGCTTGAGCAACGGAGAGGGAGGGAGAGTGGGTTATGGCTACACCTTC. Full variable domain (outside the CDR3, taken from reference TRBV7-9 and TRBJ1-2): DTGVSQNPRHKITKRGQNVTFRCDPISEHNRLYWYRQTLGQGPEFLTYFQNEAQLEKSRLLSDRFSAERPKGSFSTLEIQRTEQGDSAMYLCASSLSNGEGGRVGYGYTFGSGTRLTVV.

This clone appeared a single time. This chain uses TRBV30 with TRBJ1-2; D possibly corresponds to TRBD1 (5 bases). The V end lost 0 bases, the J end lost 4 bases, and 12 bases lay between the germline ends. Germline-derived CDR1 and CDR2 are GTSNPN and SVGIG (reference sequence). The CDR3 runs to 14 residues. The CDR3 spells CAWSVAGWFYGYTF. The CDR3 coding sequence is TGTGCCTGGAGTGTAGCAGGGTGGTTCTATGGCTACACCTTC.

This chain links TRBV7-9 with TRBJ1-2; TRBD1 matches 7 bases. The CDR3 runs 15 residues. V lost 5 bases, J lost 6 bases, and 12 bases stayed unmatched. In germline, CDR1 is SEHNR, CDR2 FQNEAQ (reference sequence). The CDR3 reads CASSARDRDSHGYTF. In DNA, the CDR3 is TGTGCCAGCAGCGCCCGGGACAGAGACTCTCATGGCTACACCTTC.

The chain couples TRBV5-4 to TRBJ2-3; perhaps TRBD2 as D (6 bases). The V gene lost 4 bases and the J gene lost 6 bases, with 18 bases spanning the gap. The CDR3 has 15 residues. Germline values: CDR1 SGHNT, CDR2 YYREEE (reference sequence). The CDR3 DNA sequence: TGTGCCAGCAGCCCCAGGAAAGCGGGCTGGGATACGCAGTATTTT. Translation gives CASSPRKAGWDTQYF.

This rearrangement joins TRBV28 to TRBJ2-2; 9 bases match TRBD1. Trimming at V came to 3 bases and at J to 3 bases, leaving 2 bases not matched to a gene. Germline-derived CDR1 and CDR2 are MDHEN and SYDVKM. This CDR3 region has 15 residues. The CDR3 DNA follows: TGTGCCAGCAGTTTGGGGGACAGGGACACCGGGGAGCTGTTTTTT. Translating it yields CASSLGDRDTGELFF. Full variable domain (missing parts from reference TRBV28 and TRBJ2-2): DVKVTQSSRYLVKRTGEKVFLECVQDMDHENMFWYRQDPGLGLRLIYFSYDVKMKEKGDIPEGYSVSREKKERFSLILESASTNQTSMYLCASSLGDRDTGELFFGEGSRLTVL.

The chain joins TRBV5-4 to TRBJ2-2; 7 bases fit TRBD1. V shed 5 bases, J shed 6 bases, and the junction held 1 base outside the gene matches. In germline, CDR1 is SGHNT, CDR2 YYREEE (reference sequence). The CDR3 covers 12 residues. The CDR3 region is CASSDRAGELFF. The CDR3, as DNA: TGTGCCAGCAGTGACAGGGCCGGGGAGCTGTTTTTT.

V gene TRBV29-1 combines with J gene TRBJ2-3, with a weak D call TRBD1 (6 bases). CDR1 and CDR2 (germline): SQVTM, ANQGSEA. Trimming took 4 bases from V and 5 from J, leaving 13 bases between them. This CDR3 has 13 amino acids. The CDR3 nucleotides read TGCAGCGTTGGGACAGCTGTTCTAGATACGCAGTATTTT. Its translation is CSVGTAVLDTQYF.

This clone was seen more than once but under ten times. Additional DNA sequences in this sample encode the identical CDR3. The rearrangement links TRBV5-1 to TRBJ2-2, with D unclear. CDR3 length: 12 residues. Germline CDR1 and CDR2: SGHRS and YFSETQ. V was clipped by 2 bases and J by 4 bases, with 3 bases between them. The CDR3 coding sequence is TGCGCCAGCAGCTTTCTCACCGGGGAGCTGTTTTTT. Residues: CASSFLTGELFF. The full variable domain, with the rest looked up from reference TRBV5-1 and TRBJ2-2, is KAGVTQTPRYLIKTRGQQVTLSCSPISGHRSVSWYQQTPGQGLQFLFEYFSETQRNKGNFPGRFSGRQFSNSRSEMNVSTLELGDSALYLCASSFLTGELFFGEGSRLTVL.

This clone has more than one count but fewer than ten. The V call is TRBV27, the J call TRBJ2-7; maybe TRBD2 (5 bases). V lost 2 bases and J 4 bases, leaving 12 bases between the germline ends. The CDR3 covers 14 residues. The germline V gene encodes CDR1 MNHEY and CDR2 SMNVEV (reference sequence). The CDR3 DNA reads TGTGCCAGCAGTTTAAGCCCTCCGGGGTACGAGCAGTACTTC. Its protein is CASSLSPPGYEQYF.

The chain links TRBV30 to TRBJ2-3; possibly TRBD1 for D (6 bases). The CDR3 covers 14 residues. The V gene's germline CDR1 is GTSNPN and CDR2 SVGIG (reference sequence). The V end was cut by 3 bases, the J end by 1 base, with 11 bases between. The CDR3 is CAWRYEGGTDTQYF. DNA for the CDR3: TGTGCCTGGAGGTACGAGGGGGGCACAGATACGCAGTATTTT.

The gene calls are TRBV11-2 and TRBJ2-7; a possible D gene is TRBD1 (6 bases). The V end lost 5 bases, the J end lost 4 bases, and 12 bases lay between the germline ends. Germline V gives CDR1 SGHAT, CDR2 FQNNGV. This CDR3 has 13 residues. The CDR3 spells CASSQGPGYEQYF. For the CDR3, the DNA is TGTGCCAGCAGCCAGGGGCCGGGGTACGAGCAGTACTTC.

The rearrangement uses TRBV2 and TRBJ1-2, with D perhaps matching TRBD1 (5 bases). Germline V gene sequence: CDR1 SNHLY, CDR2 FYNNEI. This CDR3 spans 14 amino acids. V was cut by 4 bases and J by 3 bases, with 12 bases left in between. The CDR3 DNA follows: TGTGCCAGCAGTGCCGTGGGGGGGGACTATGGCTACACCTTC. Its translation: CASSAVGGDYGYTF.

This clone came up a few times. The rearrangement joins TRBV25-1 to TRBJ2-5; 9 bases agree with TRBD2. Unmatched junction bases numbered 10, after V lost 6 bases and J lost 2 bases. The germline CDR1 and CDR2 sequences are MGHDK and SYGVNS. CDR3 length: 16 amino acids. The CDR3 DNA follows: TGTGCCAGCAGCCCGTACCAGCGGGGGGCGCAAGAGACCCAGTACTTC. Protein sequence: CASSPYQRGAQETQYF. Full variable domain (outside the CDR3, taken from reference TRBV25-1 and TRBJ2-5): EADIYQTPRYLVIGTGKKITLECSQTMGHDKMYWYQQDPGMELHLIHYSYGVNSTEKGDLSSESTVSRIRTEHFPLTLESARPSHTSQYLCASSPYQRGAQETQYFGPGTRLLVL.

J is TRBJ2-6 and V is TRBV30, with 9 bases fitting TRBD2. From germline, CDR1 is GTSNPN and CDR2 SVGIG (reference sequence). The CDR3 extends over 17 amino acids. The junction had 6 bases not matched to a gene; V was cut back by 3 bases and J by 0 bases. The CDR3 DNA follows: TGTGCCTGGAGCTACCCTAGCGGGGACTCTGGGGCCAACGTCCTGACTTTC. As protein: CAWSYPSGDSGANVLTF.

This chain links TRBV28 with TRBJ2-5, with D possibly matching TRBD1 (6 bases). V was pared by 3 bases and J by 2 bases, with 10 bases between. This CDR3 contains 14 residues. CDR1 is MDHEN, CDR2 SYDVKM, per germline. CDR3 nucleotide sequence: TGTGCCAGCAGTTTCGACAGGATGCAAGAGACCCAGTACTTC. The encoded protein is CASSFDRMQETQYF.

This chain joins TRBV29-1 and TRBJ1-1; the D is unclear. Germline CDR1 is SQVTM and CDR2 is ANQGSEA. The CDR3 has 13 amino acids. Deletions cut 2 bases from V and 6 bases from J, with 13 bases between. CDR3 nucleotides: TGCAGCGTTGAACGGGGTGGACTGTCTGAAGCTTTCTTT. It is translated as CSVERGGLSEAFF.

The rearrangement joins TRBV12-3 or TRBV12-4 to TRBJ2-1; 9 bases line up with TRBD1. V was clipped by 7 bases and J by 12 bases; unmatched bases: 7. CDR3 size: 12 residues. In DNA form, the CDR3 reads TGTGCCAGCAACACACAGGGGGCAGGGCAGTTCTTC. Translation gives CASNTQGAGQFF.

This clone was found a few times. CDR3 residues: CASSLAGSPGGLGNTIYF. CDR3 in DNA: TGTGCCAGCAGCTTGGCGGGGTCCCCGGGGGGGCTGGGAAACACCATATATTTT. V gene TRBV7-2 combines with J gene TRBJ1-3, with D possibly matching TRBD1 (6 bases). The germline gives CDR1 SGHTA, CDR2 FQGNSA. CDR3 length: 18 amino acids. V was trimmed by 3 bases and J by 4 bases, leaving 22 bases between them.